A single sample gave rise to the 27 T cell receptor beta chains below, sequenced in a study of T cell clonotyping in hematopoietic cell transplantation. Produced via immunoSEQ multiplex PCR; TCRdb's table is partial and in-frame only. Of about 76,000 clones listed, about 96% are singletons. Time point described: recipient sample about 28 days before transplant, after cytoreduction. The sample consisted of peripheral blood mononuclear cells, taken before stem cell transplant. Receptors were obtained from a woman aged 50 to 60 with acute myeloid leukemia. Some clones in this sample may be carry-over from other donors' samples.

J is TRBJ2-7 and V is TRBV5-6; possible D gene TRBD2, 7 bases. This CDR3 contains 13 residues. The V and J ends lost 0 bases and 11 bases respectively, with 15 bases between them. The germline V gene encodes CDR1 SGHDT and CDR2 YYEEEE. Here the CDR3 DNA reads TGTGCCAGCAGCTTGGTGCGGGGGCGAGGGGAGTACTTC. It codes for CASSLVRGRGEYF.

The V and J genes are TRBV7-9 and TRBJ2-1, with TRBD1 matching 8 bases. The V gene's germline CDR1 is SEHNR and CDR2 FQNEAQ (reference sequence). The length of the CDR3 is 15 residues. The trim removed 6 bases at V and 5 bases at J, leaving 9 bases unmatched. As DNA, the CDR3 is TGTGCCAGCAGTTCGGGGACAGGTAGCAACAATGAGCAGTTCTTC. Its translation is CASSSGTGSNNEQFF.

The V and J genes are TRBV27 and TRBJ2-7; TRBD1 agrees at 8 bases. Per the germline V gene, CDR1 is MNHEY and CDR2 is SMNVEV (reference sequence). CDR3 length equals 17 residues. V lost 3 bases, J lost 3 bases, and 13 bases stayed unmatched. CDR3 DNA sequence: TGTGCCAGCAGTTTTGTTCGGGACAGGCGAACGATCTACGAGCAGTACTTC. This translates into CASSFVRDRRTIYEQYF.

The CDR3 coding sequence is TGCGCCAGCAGTGACACGGGGAAAGCCCGCGAGCAGTACTTC. It yields the protein CASSDTGKAREQYF. V is TRBV10-2 and J is TRBJ2-7; possible D gene TRBD2, 5 bases. Germline CDR1 and CDR2: WSHSY and SAAADI. Trimming left V 3 bases short and J 6 bases short, with 15 bases between. The CDR3 runs to 14 residues.

The chain joins TRBV7-8 to TRBJ1-2, with TRBD1 matching 7 bases. Trimming cost V 1 base and J 9 bases; bases outside gene matches: 8. The CDR3 has 14 amino acids. The germline CDR1 and CDR2 sequences are SGHVS and FQNEAQ. The CDR3 here is CASSLGQGLRRYTF. Written as DNA, the CDR3 is TGTGCCAGCAGCTTAGGACAGGGACTAAGACGCTACACCTTC. Using reference TRBV7-8 and TRBJ1-2 for the parts outside the CDR3, the full variable domain is GAGVSQSPRYKVAKRGQDVALRCDPISGHVSLFWYQQALGQGPEFLTYFQNEAQLDKSGLPSDRFFAERPEGSVSTLKIQRTQQEDSAVYLCASSLGQGLRRYTFGSGTRLTVV.

This chain links TRBV7-2 with TRBJ2-1; D gene ambiguous. Per germline, CDR1 SGHTA and CDR2 FQGNSA. V shed 4 bases and J shed 11 bases, with 12 bases lying between them. CDR3 size: 12 residues. The CDR3 sequence is CASSSETVKQFF. The CDR3 DNA reads as TGTGCCAGCAGCTCCGAGACCGTAAAGCAGTTCTTC.

This chain uses TRBV6-4 with TRBJ2-3; perhaps D is TRBD1 or TRBD2 (5 bases each). This CDR3 is built from 14 residues. Trimming stripped 2 bases from V and 6 bases from J, with 12 bases between. Germline V gives CDR1 MRHNA, CDR2 SNTAGT. The CDR3 region is CASSDRGAWDTQYF. The CDR3 nucleotides are TGTGCCAGCAGTGACAGGGGAGCCTGGGATACGCAGTATTTT.

This chain uses TRBV6-5 with TRBJ1-3; D gene uncertain. Per the germline V gene, CDR1 is MNHEY and CDR2 is SVGAGI. Trimming took off 6 bases at V and 0 bases at J, with 9 bases between the two ends. The CDR3 runs 14 residues. CDR3 sequence reads: CASSPSSSGNTIYF. CDR3 in DNA: TGTGCCAGCAGCCCCAGTTCCTCTGGAAACACCATATATTTT.

V and J are TRBV19 and TRBJ1-5; maybe TRBD1 (5 bases). The CDR3 spans 15 residues. CDR1 LNHDA and CDR2 SQIVND come from the germline V gene (reference sequence). V was trimmed by 7 bases and J by 0 bases, leaving 13 bases between them. CDR3 sequence (DNA): TGTGCCAGTAACCTGGGGGTGAATAGCAATCAGCCCCAGCATTTT. It yields the protein CASNLGVNSNQPQHF.

The V and J genes are TRBV6-5 and TRBJ1-3; D not certain. Between the trimmed V and J ends, which lost 5 bases and 4 bases, there was a span of 9 bases. The CDR3 runs to 13 residues. In germline, CDR1 is MNHEY, CDR2 SVGAGI. The CDR3 sequence: CASSLSGGNTIYF. The CDR3 nucleotides read TGTGCCAGCAGTCTGAGCGGGGGAAACACCATATATTTT.

V is TRBV15 and J is TRBJ2-5; D gene uncertain. Germline V gene sequence: CDR1 LNHNV, CDR2 YYDKDF (reference sequence). Trimming took 5 bases from V and 0 from J, leaving 7 bases between them. This CDR3 contains 13 residues. CDR3 sequence reads: CATSAQNQETQYF. In DNA form, the CDR3 reads TGTGCCACCAGCGCCCAGAACCAAGAGACCCAGTACTTC.

The gene calls are TRBV4-1 and TRBJ1-2, with TRBD1 matching over 8 bases. This CDR3 has 16 amino acids. The V and J ends lost 1 base and 2 bases, in that order; junction bases with no gene match: 6. CDR1 and CDR2 from the germline V gene are MGHRA and YSYEKL. Here the CDR3 reads CASSQAGQGINYGYTF. The DNA of the CDR3 is TGCGCCAGCAGCCAAGCAGGACAGGGAATAAACTATGGCTACACCTTC.

The chain carries TRBV7-2 and TRBJ1-5; 9 bases fit TRBD1. V lost 5 bases to trimming and J lost 3 bases; unmatched junction nucleotides: 8. Germline V gives CDR1 SGHTA, CDR2 FQGNSA. CDR3 length: 16 residues. The CDR3: CASSPDRGRVNQPQHF. Here the CDR3 DNA reads TGTGCCAGCAGCCCGGACAGGGGAAGGGTCAATCAGCCCCAGCATTTT.

This sequence joins TRBV19 and TRBJ2-2, with D possibly matching TRBD1 (7 bases). This CDR3 has 15 amino acids. Germline CDR1 LNHDA, CDR2 SQIVND (reference sequence). Trimming left V 3 bases short and J 1 base short, with 9 bases between. The CDR3 region has the DNA TGTGCCAGTAGTATCCAGGGGGGGAACACCGGGGAGCTGTTTTTT. It translates to CASSIQGGNTGELFF.

The rearrangement links TRBV21-1 to TRBJ1-5; the table names TRBD1, a call not compared with the DNA. TRBV21-1 is a pseudogene. The CDR3 has 16 amino acids. In DNA form, the CDR3 reads TGTGCCAGCAGCAAACGGACAGATCTTAGCAATCAGCCCCAGCATTTT. It codes for CASSKRTDLSNQPQHF.

This chain connects TRBV7-9 to TRBJ1-2; TRBD1 matches at 7 bases. CDR3 length: 15 amino acids. Per the germline V gene, CDR1 is SEHNR and CDR2 is FQNEAQ (reference sequence). V shed 3 bases, J shed 5 bases, and the junction held 9 bases outside the gene matches. CDR3 amino acids: CASSLGSTGQYGYTF. The CDR3 DNA reads TGTGCCAGCAGCTTGGGGTCGACAGGGCAATATGGCTACACCTTC.

The chain joins TRBV28 to TRBJ1-1; the match to TRBD1 covers 12 bases. V shed 3 bases, J shed 5 bases, and the junction held 7 bases outside the gene matches. The germline V gene encodes CDR1 MDHEN and CDR2 SYDVKM. The CDR3 is 16 residues long. The CDR3 is CASSFQGQGAGTEAFF. The CDR3 bases are TGTGCCAGCAGTTTCCAGGGACAGGGGGCAGGGACTGAAGCTTTCTTT.

This rearrangement joins TRBV5-4 to TRBJ1-4; no clear D gene. CDR3 length: 15 amino acids. Trimming removed 2 bases from V and 1 base from J, with 9 bases in between. Germline lookup yields CDR1 SGHNT and CDR2 YYREEE (reference sequence). The CDR3 DNA reads as TGTGCCAGCAGCTTTGACCCGGGAACTAATGAAAAACTGTTTTTT. It specifies CASSFDPGTNEKLFF.

The J gene is TRBJ1-1, the V gene TRBV27; 9 nucleotides align to TRBD1. There are 14 residues in the CDR3. Trimming took 4 bases from V and 5 from J; bases not matched to a gene: 5. Germline V gene lookup returns CDR1 MNHEY and CDR2 SMNVEV (reference sequence). The CDR3 sequence is CASSYRGPGTEAFF. Here the CDR3 DNA reads TGTGCCAGCAGTTACAGGGGGCCCGGAACTGAAGCTTTCTTT.

V and J are TRBV5-1 and TRBJ2-3, with TRBD2 as a possible D gene (6 bases). Germline values: CDR1 SGHRS, CDR2 YFSETQ. V lost 10 bases and J 0 bases, leaving 15 bases between the germline ends. The CDR3 is 14 residues long. Here the CDR3 DNA reads TGCGCCTCCGAGTTGGGGACTAGCACAGATACGCAGTATTTT. Protein: CASELGTSTDTQYF.

The genes are TRBV7-2 and TRBJ1-1, with D uncertain. Germline V gene data show CDR1 as SGHTA and CDR2 as FQGNSA. The CDR3 has 14 residues. Trimming pared 1 base from V and 1 base from J, leaving 7 bases between. The CDR3 DNA sequence: TGTGCCAGCAGCTTAGTCGAGGGGAACACTGAAGCTTTCTTT. Its protein is CASSLVEGNTEAFF.

The gene calls are TRBV30 and TRBJ2-7; 8 nucleotides align to TRBD1. Per germline, CDR1 GTSNPN and CDR2 SVGIG (reference sequence). The V gene end was trimmed by 3 bases and the J gene end by 6 bases; junction bases not matched to a gene: 7. The CDR3 loop spans 13 amino acids. The CDR3 nucleotides are TGTGCCTGGAGCTACAGGGGGTCGGGCGAGCAGTACTTC. Protein product: CAWSYRGSGEQYF.

This chain connects TRBV6-1 to TRBJ1-1, with TRBD1 matching over 9 bases. Germline CDR1 is MNHNS and CDR2 is SASEGT. The junction had 7 bases not matched to a gene; V was cut back by 8 bases and J by 0 bases. The CDR3 loop spans 15 amino acids. The CDR3 is CASSTGGALNTEAFF. CDR3 nucleotides: TGTGCCAGCTCTACAGGGGGCGCCCTGAACACTGAAGCTTTCTTT.

The rearrangement joins TRBV5-4 to TRBJ2-2; 8 bases map to TRBD2. The CDR3 runs to 17 residues. Trimming cost V 0 bases and J 5 bases; bases outside gene matches: 9. The V gene's germline CDR1 is SGHNT and CDR2 YYREEE (reference sequence). The CDR3 here is CASSLDPGGGETGELFF. CDR3 sequence (DNA): TGTGCCAGCAGCTTGGATCCGGGGGGGGGCGAGACCGGGGAGCTGTTTTTT.

V usage is TRBV5-1 and J usage is TRBJ1-4, with D uncertain. CDR1 and CDR2 (germline): SGHRS, YFSETQ. V dropped 2 bases and J dropped 0 bases, with 8 bases sitting between them. The CDR3 covers 15 residues. The CDR3 reads CASSFGYSTNEKLFF. DNA for the CDR3: TGCGCCAGCAGCTTCGGGTACTCAACTAATGAAAAACTGTTTTTT.

Only one count was recorded for this clone. The rearrangement links TRBV5-1 to TRBJ2-5, with 8 nucleotides matching TRBD2. V lost 0 bases, J lost 1 base, and 8 bases stayed unmatched. The CDR3 runs 17 residues. Per the germline V gene, CDR1 is SGHRS and CDR2 is YFSETQ. As DNA, the CDR3 is TGCGCCAGCAGCTTGGACTTAGCGGGAAGTAGCCAAGAGACCCAGTACTTC. Protein sequence: CASSLDLAGSSQETQYF.

This chain connects TRBV30 to TRBJ1-1; D may be TRBD1 (6 bases). This CDR3 comprises 14 residues. V was shortened by 6 bases and J by 2 bases, with 16 bases between the two germline ends. The germline CDR1 and CDR2 sequences are GTSNPN and SVGIG (reference sequence). The CDR3 region has the DNA TGTGCCTGCTCCGCCGGGGGCTTTAACACTGAAGCTTTCTTT. Protein sequence: CACSAGGFNTEAFF.